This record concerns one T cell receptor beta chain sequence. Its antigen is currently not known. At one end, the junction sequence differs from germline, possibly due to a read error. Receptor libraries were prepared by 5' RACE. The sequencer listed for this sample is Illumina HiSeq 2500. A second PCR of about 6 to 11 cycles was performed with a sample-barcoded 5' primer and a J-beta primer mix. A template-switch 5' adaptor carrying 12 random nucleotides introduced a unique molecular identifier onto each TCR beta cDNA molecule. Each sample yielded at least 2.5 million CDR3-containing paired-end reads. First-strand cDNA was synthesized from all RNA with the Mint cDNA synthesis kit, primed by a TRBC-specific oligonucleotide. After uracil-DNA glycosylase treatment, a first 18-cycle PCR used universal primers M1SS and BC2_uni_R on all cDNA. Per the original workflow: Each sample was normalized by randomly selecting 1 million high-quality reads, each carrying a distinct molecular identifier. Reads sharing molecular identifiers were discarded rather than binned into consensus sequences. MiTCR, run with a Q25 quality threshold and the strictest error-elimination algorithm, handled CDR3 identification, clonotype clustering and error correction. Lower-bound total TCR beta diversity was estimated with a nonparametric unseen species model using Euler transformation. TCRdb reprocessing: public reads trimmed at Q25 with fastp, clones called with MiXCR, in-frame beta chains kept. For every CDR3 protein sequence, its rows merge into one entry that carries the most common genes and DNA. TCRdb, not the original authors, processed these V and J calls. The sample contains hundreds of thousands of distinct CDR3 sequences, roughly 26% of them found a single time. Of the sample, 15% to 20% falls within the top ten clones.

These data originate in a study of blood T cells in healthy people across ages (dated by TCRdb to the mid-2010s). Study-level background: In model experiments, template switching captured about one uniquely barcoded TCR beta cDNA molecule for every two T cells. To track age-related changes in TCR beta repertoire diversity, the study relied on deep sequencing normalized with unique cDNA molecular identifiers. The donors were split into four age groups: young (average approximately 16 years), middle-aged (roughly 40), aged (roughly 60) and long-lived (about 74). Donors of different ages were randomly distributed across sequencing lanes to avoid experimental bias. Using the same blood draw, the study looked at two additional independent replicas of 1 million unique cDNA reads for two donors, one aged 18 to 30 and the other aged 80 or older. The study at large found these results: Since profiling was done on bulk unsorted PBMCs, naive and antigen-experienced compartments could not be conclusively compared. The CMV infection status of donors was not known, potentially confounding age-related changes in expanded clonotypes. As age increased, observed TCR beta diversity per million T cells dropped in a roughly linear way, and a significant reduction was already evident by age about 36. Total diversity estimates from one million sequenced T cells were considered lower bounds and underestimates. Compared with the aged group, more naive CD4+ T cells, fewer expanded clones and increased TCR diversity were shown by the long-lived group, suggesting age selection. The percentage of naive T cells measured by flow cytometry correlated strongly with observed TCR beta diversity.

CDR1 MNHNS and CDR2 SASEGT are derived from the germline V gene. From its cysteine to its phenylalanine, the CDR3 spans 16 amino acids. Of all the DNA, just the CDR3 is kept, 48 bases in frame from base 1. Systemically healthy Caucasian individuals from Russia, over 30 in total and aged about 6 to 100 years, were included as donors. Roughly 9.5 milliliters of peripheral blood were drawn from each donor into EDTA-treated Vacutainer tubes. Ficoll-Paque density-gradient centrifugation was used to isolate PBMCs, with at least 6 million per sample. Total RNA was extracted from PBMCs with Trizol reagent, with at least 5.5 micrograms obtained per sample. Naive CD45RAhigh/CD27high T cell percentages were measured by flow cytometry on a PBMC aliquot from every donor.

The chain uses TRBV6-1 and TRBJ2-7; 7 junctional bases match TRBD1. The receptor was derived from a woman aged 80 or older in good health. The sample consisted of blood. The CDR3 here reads CASGEARIQGAYEQYF. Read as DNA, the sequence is TGTGCCAGCGGTGAAGCAAGGATCCAGGGGGCCTACGAGCAGTACTTC.